This T cell receptor (beta chain) was found in a study of cytomegalovirus exposure and HLA in healthy donors. Study-wide results and caveats: Reportedly, TCR beta sequences accurately predicted HLA-A and HLA-B alleles in most subjects. According to reports, the classifier identified cytomegalovirus status with high specificity and sensitivity. The listing of 150 to 200 TCR beta chains classed them as cytomegalovirus-associated.

With regard to this clone: Its antigen is unidentified.

PCR involved 60 Vbeta and 13 Jbeta primers. Profiling relied on immunoSEQ multiplex PCR, and the TCRdb table lists in-frame clones only, not all of them. Of some 160,000 clones in the sample, 65% to 80% were seen once. Specimen: PBMCs. This clonotype was sampled from a middle-aged woman in good health and CMV-seropositive.

The CDR3 region has the DNA TGTGCCTGGAGTGGGTGGGGGGGTACGAACACCGGGGAGCTGTTTTTT. It is translated as CAWSGWGGTNTGELFF. The chain carries TRBV30 and TRBJ2-2; 7 positions match TRBD2. Germline CDR1 GTSNPN, CDR2 SVGIG (reference sequence). After removal of 1 base from V and 0 bases from J, the junction contained 5 bases not matched to a gene. This CDR3 has 16 amino acids.